This T cell receptor beta chain is drawn from a study of blood T cells in healthy people across ages. Germline lookup yields CDR1 SGHTA and CDR2 FQGTGA. The CDR3 totals 16 residues. The junction had 6 bases not matched to a gene; V was cut back by 1 base and J by 2 bases. Regarding this clonotype: Its antigen is unidentified.

Whole-study results and caveats: Roughly linear declines in TCR beta diversity per million T cells occurred with age.

With a J-beta primer mix and a sample-barcoded 5' primer, a second PCR ran roughly 6 to 11 cycles. Via MiXCR, TCRdb re-called the 5' RACE reads, giving one row per CDR3 protein. The sample contains about 560,000 distinct CDR3 sequences, about 25% of which appear only once. The same data also went into a second study, on T cells of mothers and their children.

V gene TRBV7-3 combines with J gene TRBJ2-5; 8 positions match TRBD2. The sequence was obtained from a boy aged 2 to 9 in good health. Sequencing used blood. The CDR3 nucleotides are TGTGCCAGCAGCTTAAGCGGGGGGTTCACGCAAGAGACCCAGTACTTC. Translation gives CASSLSGGFTQETQYF.